This T cell receptor beta chain was captured in a study of cytomegalovirus exposure and HLA in healthy donors. On the study more broadly: Among around 400 genotyped donors, around 80% fell in the Caucasian-associated ancestry cluster.

The V gene's germline CDR1 is ENHRY and CDR2 SYGVKD. The CDR3 has 12 residues. The V end was cut by 5 bases, the J end by 7 bases, with 8 bases between. Study conclusions and caveats: In a later analysis, the majority of CMV-associated beta chains seemingly showed HLA restriction.

PCR involved 60 Vbeta and 13 Jbeta primers. The method was immunoSEQ multiplex PCR; TCRdb's version includes in-frame clones alone and lacks a portion of them. The data contain tens of thousands of clones, 81% of them singletons. Healthy bone marrow donors made up the cohort. This clone came up a few times. Its specificity is not known. J is TRBJ2-2 and V is TRBV10-3; TRBD2 might be the D (6 bases). Sequencing used PBMCs. The receptor's source is a man aged 50 or older in good health and CMV-seronegative. This chain's CDR3 is CAISSGVGELFF. The DNA of the CDR3 is TGTGCCATCAGTTCGGGAGTCGGGGAGCTGTTTTTT.